Given below is one T cell receptor beta chain in context. This clonotype was detected many times. Its antigen remains undetermined. No clone much larger than this one lies a single base away; base qualities are absent. The data belong to a study of T cells in Graves' hyperthyroidism and ophthalmopathy (dated by TCRdb to the late 2010s). As for the study more broadly: Peripheral blood samples were taken at the time of initial diagnosis, prior to any treatment. For training and testing, the 100 or so patients in the discovery cohort were randomly divided in a 7:3 ratio. TCR V-J signatures able to tell the groups apart were searched for in a discovery cohort of 100 or so patients, of whom over 40 had Graves' ophthalmopathy and roughly 59 had stable Graves' hyperthyroidism. After blood sampling, hyperthyroidism patients were treated with methimazole at a starting dose of 30 mg daily, and ophthalmopathy patients were treated with high-dose intravenous methylprednisolone. Prospective prediction of ophthalmopathy was tested in an independent validation cohort consisting of 18 hyperthyroidism patients and approximately 16 patients who later progressed to ophthalmopathy. According to the paper, TCR Vbeta CDR3 sequencing was carried out on 135 peripheral blood samples, which came from fewer than 50 ophthalmopathy, under 80 hyperthyroidism and approximately 17 progressor patients. Thyroid tissue and blood T-cell repertoires from about 6 Graves' hyperthyroidism patients were also compared in the study.

The TCR beta CDR3 regions were amplified from RNA transcripts. The TCR CDR3 was subjected to a first round of RT-PCR using the HTBI primer set and the Qiagen OneStep RT-PCR kit. Libraries were constructed in a second round of multiplex PCR, after which size selection and purification were performed. Paired-end sequencing of the libraries was performed with 100 bp reads on an Illumina HiSeq2000. The paper's data handling went like this. Raw data were processed with SOAPnuke, discarding reads with adapters, uncalled bases, mean Phred below 15, or no exact constant-primer or identifier match. COPE v1.2.5 was used to merge high-quality paired reads, and clonotypes were defined as unique nucleotide sequences. MiTCR v1.1 was used to align clonotypes to the IMGT TRBV, TRBD and TRBJ reference segments. The analysis was restricted to V-J combinations with a frequency above 0.0001, which together covered about 99% of the repertoires. The TCS score was defined as F50 (clonal expansion) divided by E x V (chaos), with BLOSUM62-based TCRdist calculated between CDR3 peptides within each V-J. Welch's t-statistics and random forest reduced roughly 500 V-J features to under 15, which were used in a naive Bayes classifier (R e1071). TCRdb applied fastp at Q25 and MiXCR to the public reads, then kept only in-frame beta chains. Rows matching on CDR3 protein sequence are summarized as one entry with the most common DNA and genes. In this record, the V and J calls reflect TCRdb's handling and not the investigators' own analysis. The sample contains some 270,000 distinct CDR3 sequences, about an eighth of them found a single time. Approximately 8.6% of the sample is in the top ten clones.

Reading the germline V gene gives CDR1 KGHSH and CDR2 LQKENI. V gives up 0 bases and J gives up 2 bases, and the segment between their germline ends measures 13 bases. The CDR3 contains 16 residues, cysteine and phenylalanine counted. The CDR3 DNA has 48 bases and is translated from base 1. Hyperthyroidism patients were newly diagnosed, had a disease duration of under 2 months, and were aged 18 to 65 years. Exclusion was applied to patients with uncontrolled infections, other autoimmune diseases, pregnancy or lactation. Diagnoses relied on clinical symptoms, serum thyroxine and TRAb, thyroid ultrasound and orbital computed tomography. Blood from progressor patients was collected at the time of first diagnosis with hyperthyroidism, before any ophthalmopathy symptoms had appeared. PBMCs were isolated from about 9.1 ml of fresh peripheral blood by Ficoll-Paque density gradient centrifugation. Progressor patients were initially diagnosed with Graves' hyperthyroidism and developed ophthalmopathy during follow-up. Total RNA was extracted using Trizol reagent, and RNA quality was assessed on an Agilent 2100 Bioanalyzer.

General study outcomes and caveats: A 13 V-J signature model separated ophthalmopathy from stable hyperthyroidism, with just over 85% sensitivity and about 81% specificity in cross-validation and 80%/75% in testing. Sample size was not statistically predetermined, and investigators were not blinded to group allocation. In validation, progression to ophthalmopathy was predicted by the model with 70.59% sensitivity and just over 72% specificity, a median of approximately 6.5 months before onset. Most expanded thyroid clonotypes (frequency above 0.001) were also found in blood, which suggests that blood repertoires may mirror thyroid immune responses.

The specimen sequenced was blood. This sequence originates from a woman aged 25 to 39 with Graves' hyperthyroidism that later progressed to Graves' ophthalmopathy. The rearranged segments are TRBV18 and TRBJ2-5, and perhaps TRBD2 as D gene, on 5 matching bases. The sequence in DNA is TGTGCCAGCTCACCACCCCTCGGGATAGGGCAAGAGACCCAGTACTTC. It translates as CASSPPLGIGQETQYF.